The 15 T cell receptor beta chains below all came from one sample that was sequenced in a study of control samples from healthy donors and cancer patients. The assay was immunoSEQ multiplex PCR, and TCRdb's table has in-frame clones only and misses some. The sample lists 210,000 or so clones; around 93% were seen once. Specimen: blood. These receptor sequences come from a man in his thirties or forties in good health.

The chain couples TRBV10-1 to TRBJ1-1; possibly TRBD1 for D (5 bases). This CDR3 has 13 residues. Germline V gene sequence: CDR1 WNHNN, CDR2 SYGVQD (reference sequence). Deletions cut 3 bases from V and 5 bases from J, with 10 bases between. CDR3 DNA sequence: TGCGCCAGCAGTGAACTCGAGGGGACTGAAGCTTTCTTT. The encoded protein is CASSELEGTEAFF.

J is TRBJ2-3 and V is TRBV30; tentative D call: TRBD1 (6 bases). CDR1 GTSNPN and CDR2 SVGIG come from the germline V gene (reference sequence). V gave up 2 bases and J gave up 5 bases, with 8 bases separating them. The CDR3 is 12 amino acids. The CDR3 loop reads CAWSRGGDTQYF. The DNA for the CDR3 is TGTGCCTGGAGTAGAGGGGGAGATACGCAGTATTTT.

This clone has only one observation. CDR3 sequence reads: CASANTGELFF. In DNA form, the CDR3 reads TGTGCCAGCGCGAACACCGGGGAGCTGTTTTTT. The chain links TRBV18 to TRBJ2-2; D ambiguous. V shed 8 bases and J shed 0 bases, with 1 base lying between them. Germline-derived CDR1 and CDR2 are KGHSH and LQKENI. The CDR3 has 11 amino acids.

This chain joins TRBV18 and TRBJ2-4, with 11 bases aligning to TRBD2. V was clipped by 2 bases and J by 0 bases; unmatched bases: 6. CDR1 is KGHSH, CDR2 LQKENI, per germline. The CDR3 is 18 amino acids. The chain's CDR3 is CASSPSLAGGQAKNIQYF. As DNA, the CDR3 is TGTGCCAGCTCACCAAGTCTAGCGGGGGGACAAGCCAAAAACATTCAGTACTTC.

The chain has TRBV9 and TRBJ1-3, with 8 positions matching TRBD1. J gave up 4 bases and V 0 bases, and 9 bases lay outside the gene matches. Germline V gene sequence: CDR1 SGDLS, CDR2 YYNGEE. The CDR3 extends over 17 amino acids. For the CDR3, the DNA is TGTGCCAGCAGCGTAGAGGGAGGGACAGGCCAAGGAAACACCATATATTTT. This gives the protein CASSVEGGTGQGNTIYF.

This clone has only one observation. The V call is TRBV5-1, the J call TRBJ1-3; TRBD1 matches at 8 bases. The CDR3 spans 16 residues. V lost 4 bases to trimming and J lost 0 bases; unmatched junction nucleotides: 6. The germline V gene has CDR1 SGHRS and CDR2 YFSETQ. Written as DNA, the CDR3 is TGCGCCAGCAGCGTGGGACAGGCGAGCTCTGGAAACACCATATATTTT. This encodes CASSVGQASSGNTIYF. Looking up the rest from reference TRBV5-1 and TRBJ1-3 gives the full variable domain: KAGVTQTPRYLIKTRGQQVTLSCSPISGHRSVSWYQQTPGQGLQFLFEYFSETQRNKGNFPGRFSGRQFSNSRSEMNVSTLELGDSALYLCASSVGQASSGNTIYFGEGSWLTVV.

The chain links TRBV11-2 to TRBJ2-3; TRBD2 matches 7 bases. Germline values: CDR1 SGHAT, CDR2 FQNNGV. The CDR3 is made up of 18 amino acids. Trimming cost V 6 bases and J 11 bases; bases outside gene matches: 26. In DNA, the CDR3 is TGTGCCAGCAGTCGGACTAGTGGTCGGTCGCTGGTCCTGAGGGGGCAGTATTTT. Translating gives CASSRTSGRSLVLRGQYF. The variable domain in full, completed from reference TRBV11-2 and TRBJ2-3, reads EAGVAQSPRYKIIEKRQSVAFWCNPISGHATLYWYQQILGQGPKLLIQFQNNGVVDDSQLPKDRFSAERLKGVDSTLKIQPAKLEDSAVYLCASSRTSGRSLVLRGQYFGPGTRLTVL.

The gene calls are TRBV7-9 and TRBJ2-5; possible D gene TRBD2, 5 bases. Per germline, CDR1 SEHNR and CDR2 FQNEAQ (reference sequence). V was pared by 1 base and J by 5 bases, with 14 bases between. This CDR3 has 15 residues. The DNA for the CDR3 is TGTGCCAGCAGCTTAGTAATCGGGGAACGCGAGACCCAGTACTTC. It yields the protein CASSLVIGERETQYF.

This chain joins TRBV11-2 and TRBJ2-7, with a possible D match to TRBD1 (5 bases). Trimming removed 3 bases at V and 2 bases at J, with 14 bases between. The CDR3 totals 15 residues. Per the germline V gene, CDR1 is SGHAT and CDR2 is FQNNGV. The CDR3, as DNA: TGTGCCAGCAGCTTGGGGCAGGGTATCCCCTACGAGCAGTACTTC. Translated, it gives CASSLGQGIPYEQYF.

The gene calls are TRBV18 and TRBJ1-5; 10 positions match TRBD1. Per germline, CDR1 KGHSH and CDR2 LQKENI. The CDR3 extends over 17 amino acids. The junction had 6 bases not matched to a gene; V was cut back by 1 base and J by 3 bases. CDR3 sequence reads: CASSPRDRGSNNQPQHF. In DNA, the CDR3 is TGTGCCAGCTCACCACGGGACAGGGGATCTAACAATCAGCCCCAGCATTTT. Full variable domain (remainder filled in from reference TRBV18 and TRBJ1-5): NAGVMQNPRHLVRRRGQEARLRCSPMKGHSHVYWYRQLPEEGLKFMVYLQKENIIDESGMPKERFSAEFPKEGPSILRIQQVVRGDSAAYFCASSPRDRGSNNQPQHFGDGTRLSIL.

The table lists this clone with a count of one. The chain couples TRBV16 to TRBJ1-2; D unclear. The CDR3 loop spans 14 amino acids. The V gene lost 2 bases and the J gene lost 4 bases, with 11 bases spanning the gap. Germline lookup yields CDR1 KGHSY and CDR2 FQNENV. In DNA form, the CDR3 reads TGTGCCAGCAGCCAACATAGGGAAACCTATGGCTACACCTTC. Amino acids: CASSQHRETYGYTF.

The chain links TRBV3-1 (or the pseudogene TRBV3-2) to TRBJ2-7; D is uncertain. The CDR3 covers 17 residues. Germline CDR1 reads LGHDT; CDR2 reads YNNKEL (reference sequence). V was clipped by 1 base and J by 2 bases, with 18 bases between them. CDR3 DNA: TGTGCCAGCAGCCAAGGAAAGACTCCCCTAGGGCCCTACGAGCAGTACTTC. Its translation is CASSQGKTPLGPYEQYF.

The chain joins TRBV4-1 to TRBJ1-1; TRBD1 agrees at 9 bases. V was clipped by 1 base and J by 3 bases; unmatched bases: 0. There are 14 residues in the CDR3. The germline gives CDR1 MGHRA, CDR2 YSYEKL. The CDR3 spells CASSQGTGDTEAFF. In DNA form, the CDR3 reads TGCGCCAGCAGCCAAGGGACAGGGGACACTGAAGCTTTCTTT.

The genes are TRBV18 and TRBJ2-5; TRBD2 agrees at 11 bases. The V segment lost 1 base and the J segment 1 base; nucleotides outside the gene matches: 2. In germline, CDR1 is KGHSH, CDR2 LQKENI. The CDR3 loop spans 16 amino acids. The CDR3 DNA reads TGTGCCAGCTCACCACGAACTAGCGGGGGCCAAGAGACCCAGTACTTC. Translating it yields CASSPRTSGGQETQYF.

The chain combines TRBV18 with TRBJ1-2; tentative D call: TRBD1 (5 bases). Germline CDR1 is KGHSH and CDR2 is LQKENI. The CDR3 totals 12 residues. V was cut by 3 bases and J by 7 bases, with 9 bases left in between. CDR3: CASSPDNPGYTF. The CDR3 bases are TGTGCCAGCTCACCGGACAATCCTGGCTACACCTTC.